The entry below gives a single T cell receptor (beta chain) sequence along with its context. The antigen is not known. CDR1 is LGHDT and CDR2 is YNNKEL in the germline V gene (reference sequence). The CDR3 contains 15 residues. Trimming at V came to 4 bases and at J to 5 bases, leaving 4 bases not matched to a gene. Generated by immunoSEQ multiplex PCR, the TCRdb table keeps only in-frame clones and is missing some. Of 90,000 to 140,000 clones in the sample, 82% are singletons; the top ten hold 4% to 6%. The data originate from a study of T cell responses to AZD1222 COVID-19 vaccine. General study points: There were repertoire samples only from the period after the peak T cell response. Nearly half of the spike-specific TCRs reportedly recognize variant regions that carry no mutations. Only 5 or 6 AZD1222 recipients were seropositive at baseline.

This sequence originates from an adult in good health. The rearrangement uses TRBV3-1 (or the pseudogene TRBV3-2) and TRBJ2-1, with 11 bases matching TRBD2. The sequenced sample was peripheral blood, obtained on day 0 of AZD1222 vaccination. In DNA, the CDR3 is TGTGCCAGCAGCCCTCTAGCGGGGGGACACAATGAGCAGTTCTTC. This codes for CASSPLAGGHNEQFF.